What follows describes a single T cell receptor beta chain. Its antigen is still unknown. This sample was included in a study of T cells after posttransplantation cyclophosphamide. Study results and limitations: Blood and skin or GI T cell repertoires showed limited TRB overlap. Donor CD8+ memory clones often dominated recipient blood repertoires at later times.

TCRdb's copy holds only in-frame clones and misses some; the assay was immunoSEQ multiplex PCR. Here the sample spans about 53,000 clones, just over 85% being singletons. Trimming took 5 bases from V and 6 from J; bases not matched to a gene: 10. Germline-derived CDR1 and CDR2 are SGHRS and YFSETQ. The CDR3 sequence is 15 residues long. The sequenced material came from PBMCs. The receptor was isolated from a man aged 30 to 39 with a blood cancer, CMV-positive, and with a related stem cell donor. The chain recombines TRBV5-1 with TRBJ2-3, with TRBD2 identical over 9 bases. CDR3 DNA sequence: TGCGCCAGCAGGACGGCGGGAGGGCCATTGGATACGCAGTATTTT. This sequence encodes CASRTAGGPLDTQYF. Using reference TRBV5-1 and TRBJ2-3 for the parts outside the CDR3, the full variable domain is KAGVTQTPRYLIKTRGQQVTLSCSPISGHRSVSWYQQTPGQGLQFLFEYFSETQRNKGNFPGRFSGRQFSNSRSEMNVSTLELGDSALYLCASRTAGGPLDTQYFGPGTRLTVL.